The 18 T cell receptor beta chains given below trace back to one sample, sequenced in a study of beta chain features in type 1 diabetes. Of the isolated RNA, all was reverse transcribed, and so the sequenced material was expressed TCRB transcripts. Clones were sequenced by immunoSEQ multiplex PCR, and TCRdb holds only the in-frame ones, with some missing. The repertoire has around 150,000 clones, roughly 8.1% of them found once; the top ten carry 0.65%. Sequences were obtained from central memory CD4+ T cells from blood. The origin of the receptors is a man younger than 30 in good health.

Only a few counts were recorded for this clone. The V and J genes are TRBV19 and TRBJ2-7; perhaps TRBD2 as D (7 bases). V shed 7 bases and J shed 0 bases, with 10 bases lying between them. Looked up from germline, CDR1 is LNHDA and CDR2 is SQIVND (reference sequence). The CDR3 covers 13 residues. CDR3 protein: CASMRGGSYEQYF. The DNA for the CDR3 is TGTGCCAGTATGAGGGGGGGCTCCTACGAGCAGTACTTC.

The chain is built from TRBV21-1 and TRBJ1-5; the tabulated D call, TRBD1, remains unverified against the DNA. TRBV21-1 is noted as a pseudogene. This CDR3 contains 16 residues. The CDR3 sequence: CASRKRDTFEGQPQHF. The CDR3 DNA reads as TGTGCCAGCAGAAAAAGGGACACATTTGAGGGTCAGCCCCAGCATTTT.

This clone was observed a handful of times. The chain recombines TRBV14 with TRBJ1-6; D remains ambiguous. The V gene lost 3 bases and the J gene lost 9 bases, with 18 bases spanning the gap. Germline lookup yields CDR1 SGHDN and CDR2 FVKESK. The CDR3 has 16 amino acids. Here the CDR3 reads CASSHLGKAGGSPLHF. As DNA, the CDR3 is TGTGCCAGCAGCCACCTCGGAAAGGCTGGCGGTTCACCCCTCCACTTT.

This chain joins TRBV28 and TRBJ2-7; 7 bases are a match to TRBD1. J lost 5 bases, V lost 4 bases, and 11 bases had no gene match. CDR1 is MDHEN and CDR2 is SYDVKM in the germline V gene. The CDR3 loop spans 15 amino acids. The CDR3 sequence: CASSSPSNRGHEQYF. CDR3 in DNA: TGTGCCAGCAGTTCCCCTTCCAACAGGGGTCACGAGCAGTACTTC. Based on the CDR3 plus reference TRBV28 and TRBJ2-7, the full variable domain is DVKVTQSSRYLVKRTGEKVFLECVQDMDHENMFWYRQDPGLGLRLIYFSYDVKMKEKGDIPEGYSVSREKKERFSLILESASTNQTSMYLCASSSPSNRGHEQYFGPGTRLTVT.

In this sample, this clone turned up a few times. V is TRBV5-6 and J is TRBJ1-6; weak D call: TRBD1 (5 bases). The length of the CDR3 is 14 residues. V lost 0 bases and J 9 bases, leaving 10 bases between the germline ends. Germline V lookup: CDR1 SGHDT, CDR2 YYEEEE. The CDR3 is CASSLAGGFSPLHF. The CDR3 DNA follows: TGTGCCAGCAGCTTGGCCGGGGGTTTTTCACCCCTCCACTTT.

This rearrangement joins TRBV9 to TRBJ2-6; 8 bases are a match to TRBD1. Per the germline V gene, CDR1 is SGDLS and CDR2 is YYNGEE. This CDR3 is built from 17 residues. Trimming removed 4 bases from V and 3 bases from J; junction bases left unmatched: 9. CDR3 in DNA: TGTGCCAGCAGCCCCCGGACAGGGATCGGTGGGGCCAACGTCCTGACTTTC. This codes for CASSPRTGIGGANVLTF.

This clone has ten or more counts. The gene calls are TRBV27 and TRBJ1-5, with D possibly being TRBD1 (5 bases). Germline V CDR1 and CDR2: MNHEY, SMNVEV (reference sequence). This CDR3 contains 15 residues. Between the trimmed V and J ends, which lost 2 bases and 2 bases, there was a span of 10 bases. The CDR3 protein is CASSLAGRGNQPQHF. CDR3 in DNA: TGTGCCAGCAGTTTAGCAGGGAGGGGCAATCAGCCCCAGCATTTT.

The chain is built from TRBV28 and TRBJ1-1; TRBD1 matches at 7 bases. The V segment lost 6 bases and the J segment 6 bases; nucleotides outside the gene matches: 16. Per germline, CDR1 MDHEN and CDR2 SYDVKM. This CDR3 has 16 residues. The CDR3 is CASRLTGKFKVAEAFF. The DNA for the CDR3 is TGTGCCAGCAGACTGACAGGGAAATTCAAGGTTGCTGAAGCTTTCTTT.

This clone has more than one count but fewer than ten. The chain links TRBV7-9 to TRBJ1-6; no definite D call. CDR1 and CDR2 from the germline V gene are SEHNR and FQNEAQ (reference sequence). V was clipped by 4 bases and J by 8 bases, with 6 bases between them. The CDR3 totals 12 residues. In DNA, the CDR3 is TGTGCCAGCAGCTCGGTGGATTCACCCCTCCACTTT. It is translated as CASSSVDSPLHF.

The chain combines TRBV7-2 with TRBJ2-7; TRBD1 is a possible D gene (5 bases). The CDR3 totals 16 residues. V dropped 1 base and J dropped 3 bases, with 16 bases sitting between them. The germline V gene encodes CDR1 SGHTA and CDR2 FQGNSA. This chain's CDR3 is CASSLGTTVLRYEQYF. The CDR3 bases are TGTGCCAGCAGCTTAGGAACGACAGTACTCCGCTACGAGCAGTACTTC.

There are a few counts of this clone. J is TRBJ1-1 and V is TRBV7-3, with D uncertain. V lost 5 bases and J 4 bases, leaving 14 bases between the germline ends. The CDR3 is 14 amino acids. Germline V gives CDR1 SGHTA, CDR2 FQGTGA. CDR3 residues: CASSPGFLRTEAFF. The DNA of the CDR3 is TGTGCCAGCAGCCCGGGGTTTTTACGCACTGAAGCTTTCTTT.

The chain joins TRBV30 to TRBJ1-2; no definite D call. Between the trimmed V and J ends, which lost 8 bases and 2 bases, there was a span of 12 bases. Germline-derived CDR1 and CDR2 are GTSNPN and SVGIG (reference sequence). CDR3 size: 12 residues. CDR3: CAGQEGNYGYTF. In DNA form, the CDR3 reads TGTGCCGGCCAAGAGGGCAACTATGGCTACACCTTC.

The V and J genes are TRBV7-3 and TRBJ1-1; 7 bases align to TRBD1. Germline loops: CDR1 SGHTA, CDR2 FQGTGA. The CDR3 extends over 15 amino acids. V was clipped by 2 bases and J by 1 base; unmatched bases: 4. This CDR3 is CASSLVRTGNTEAFF. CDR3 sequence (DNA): TGTGCCAGCAGCTTAGTGAGGACAGGGAACACTGAAGCTTTCTTT.

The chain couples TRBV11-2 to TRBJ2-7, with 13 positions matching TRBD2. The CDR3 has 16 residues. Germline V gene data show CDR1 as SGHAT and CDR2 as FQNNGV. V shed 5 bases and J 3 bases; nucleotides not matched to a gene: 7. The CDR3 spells CASSQMGLAGIYEQYF. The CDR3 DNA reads TGTGCCAGCAGCCAAATGGGACTAGCGGGAATCTACGAGCAGTACTTC.

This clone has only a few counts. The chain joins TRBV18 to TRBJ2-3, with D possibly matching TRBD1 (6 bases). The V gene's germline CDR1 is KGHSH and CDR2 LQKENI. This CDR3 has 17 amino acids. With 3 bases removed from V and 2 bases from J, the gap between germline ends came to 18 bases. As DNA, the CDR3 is TGTGCCAGCTCACCGCCCCTATGGGGGCGATACACAGATACGCAGTATTTT. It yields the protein CASSPPLWGRYTDTQYF.

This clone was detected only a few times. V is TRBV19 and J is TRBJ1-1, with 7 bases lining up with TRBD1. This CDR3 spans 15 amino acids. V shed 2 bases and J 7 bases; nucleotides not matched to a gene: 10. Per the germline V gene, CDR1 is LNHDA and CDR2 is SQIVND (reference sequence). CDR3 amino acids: CASSIPSFGQVEAFF. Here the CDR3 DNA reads TGTGCCAGTAGTATACCTTCCTTCGGACAGGTTGAAGCTTTCTTT.

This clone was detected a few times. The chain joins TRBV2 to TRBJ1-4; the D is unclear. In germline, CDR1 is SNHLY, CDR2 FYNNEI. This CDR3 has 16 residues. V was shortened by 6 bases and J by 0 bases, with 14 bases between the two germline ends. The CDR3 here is CASSESTVTTNEKLFF. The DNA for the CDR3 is TGTGCCAGCAGCGAATCGACTGTCACAACTAATGAAAAACTGTTTTTT.

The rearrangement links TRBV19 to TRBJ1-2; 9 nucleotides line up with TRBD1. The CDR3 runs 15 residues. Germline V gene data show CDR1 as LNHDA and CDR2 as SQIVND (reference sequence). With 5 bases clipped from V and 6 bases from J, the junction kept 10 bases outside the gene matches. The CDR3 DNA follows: TGTGCCAGTAGTTTGGACAGGGGAACAGTTGATGGCTACACCTTC. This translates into CASSLDRGTVDGYTF.